The 5 T cell receptor beta chains below all came from one sample that was sequenced in a study of blood T cell repertoires in COVID-19. The protocol was immunoSEQ multiplex PCR, while the TCRdb copy is restricted to in-frame clones and leaves out a portion. Of some 140,000 clones in the sample, 84% were seen once. The sequenced material came from PBMCs or T cells enriched from blood (not recorded which). These receptors were obtained from a man aged 40-55 years with acute COVID-19.

The chain uses TRBV5-1 and TRBJ2-1; D possibly corresponds to TRBD2 (6 bases). The V end was cut by 3 bases, the J end by 8 bases, with 21 bases between. CDR1 and CDR2 (germline): SGHRS, YFSETQ. CDR3 size: 16 residues. The CDR3 sequence is CASSSTAGPLPDEQFF. CDR3 nucleotides: TGCGCCAGCAGCTCCACGGCGGGGCCCCTTCCGGATGAGCAGTTCTTC.

The chain couples TRBV10-1 to TRBJ2-3; 8 nucleotides align to TRBD2. Germline CDR1 and CDR2: WNHNN and SYGVQD (reference sequence). V trimming: 2 bases; J trimming: 2 bases; junction bases outside the gene matches: 3. The CDR3 is 15 residues long. The CDR3 region is CASSETSGYTDTQYF. Written as DNA, the CDR3 is TGCGCCAGCAGTGAGACTAGCGGCTACACAGATACGCAGTATTTT.

This chain joins TRBV27 and TRBJ2-7; 14 positions agree with TRBD2. Germline CDR1 and CDR2: MNHEY and SMNVEV (reference sequence). Trimming cost V 6 bases and J 7 bases; bases outside gene matches: 8. This CDR3 contains 15 residues. CDR3 DNA sequence: TGTGCCAGCAGCCCGACTAGCGGGAGGGCTCAGGAGCAGTACTTC. Protein sequence: CASSPTSGRAQEQYF.

The chain is built from TRBV10-3 and TRBJ2-5, with D possibly TRBD2 on 7 matching bases. V dropped 2 bases and J dropped 2 bases, with 12 bases sitting between them. Germline-derived CDR1 and CDR2 are ENHRY and SYGVKD. This CDR3 has 15 residues. This CDR3 is CAISEQGGGQETQYF. The CDR3 bases are TGTGCCATCAGTGAGCAGGGAGGGGGACAAGAGACCCAGTACTTC.

V and J are TRBV7-9 and TRBJ2-1; tentatively, D is TRBD1 (6 bases). CDR1 is SEHNR, CDR2 FQNEAQ, per germline (reference sequence). There are 12 residues in the CDR3. V lost 2 bases, J lost 10 bases, and 9 bases lay in between. The CDR3 region has the DNA TGTGCCAGCAGCTTAACGGGACAAGAGCAGTTCTTC. Protein product: CASSLTGQEQFF. The full variable domain, rest sourced from reference TRBV7-9 and TRBJ2-1, is DTGVSQNPRHKITKRGQNVTFRCDPISEHNRLYWYRQTLGQGPEFLTYFQNEAQLEKSRLLSDRFSAERPKGSFSTLEIQRTEQGDSAMYLCASSLTGQEQFFGPGTRLTVL.